These 8 T cell receptor beta chains share one sample of origin, sequenced in a study of T cells after yellow fever vaccination. TCRdb itself ran the 5' RACE reads through MiXCR, one entry per CDR3 protein. The sample contains about 340,000 distinct CDR3 sequences, under 15% of which appear only once. Here the sequenced sample was CD4+ T cells sorted from PBMCs, taken 15 days after the yellow fever booster vaccination. Every receptor here comes from a man younger than 35 who received the YFV17D yellow fever vaccine.

The genes are TRBV7-2 and TRBJ1-6; D might be TRBD1 (6 bases). CDR3 length: 15 amino acids. Trimming took off 5 bases at V and 5 bases at J, with 13 bases between the two ends. From germline, CDR1 is SGHTA and CDR2 FQGNSA. CDR3 loop: CASSLNRVNNSPLHF. In nucleotides, the CDR3 is TGTGCCAGCAGCCTTAACAGGGTGAATAATTCACCCCTCCACTTT.

This clonotype was found many times. This chain joins TRBV18 and TRBJ2-5; 7 nucleotides match TRBD1. Per the germline V gene, CDR1 is KGHSH and CDR2 is LQKENI. The CDR3 has 14 residues. Losses at the gene ends were 5 bases for V and 3 bases for J; bases not matched to a gene: 6. The CDR3 region is CASSSMGQKETQYF. The CDR3 nucleotides read TGTGCCAGCTCATCAATGGGACAGAAAGAGACCCAGTACTTC. The full variable domain, with the rest looked up from reference TRBV18 and TRBJ2-5, is NAGVMQNPRHLVRRRGQEARLRCSPMKGHSHVYWYRQLPEEGLKFMVYLQKENIIDESGMPKERFSAEFPKEGPSILRIQQVVRGDSAAYFCASSSMGQKETQYFGPGTRLLVL.

The sample holds one count of this clonotype. This chain links TRBV9 with TRBJ2-3; TRBD2 matches at 7 bases. V was pared by 4 bases and J by 2 bases, with 7 bases of the junction left unmatched. CDR3 length: 15 amino acids. Germline CDR1 SGDLS, CDR2 YYNGEE. The CDR3 bases are TGTGCCAGCAGCACCTCTAGCGGATACACAGATACGCAGTATTTT. This translates into CASSTSSGYTDTQYF.

This clonotype was recorded a few times. The chain links TRBV20-1 to TRBJ1-1; D may be TRBD1 (6 bases). This CDR3 spans 12 amino acids. Germline V gene lookup returns CDR1 DFQATT and CDR2 SNEGSKA (reference sequence). The CDR3: CSPQGMNTEAFF. CDR3 DNA: TGCAGCCCCCAGGGGATGAACACTGAAGCTTTCTTT.

The chain links TRBV10-3 to TRBJ2-7; perhaps D is TRBD1 or TRBD2 (5 bases each). The CDR3 has 13 residues. V was trimmed by 5 bases and J by 5 bases, leaving 13 bases between them. Germline V lookup: CDR1 ENHRY, CDR2 SYGVKD. The chain's CDR3 is CAISNPSGHEQYV. DNA for the CDR3: TGTGCCATCAGTAACCCCTCGGGACACGAGCAGTACGTC.

This clonotype has ten or more counts. J is TRBJ2-5 and V is TRBV7-9; D remains unclear. CDR1 is SEHNR and CDR2 is FQNEAQ in the germline V gene (reference sequence). The V gene lost 5 bases and the J gene lost 2 bases, with 15 bases spanning the gap. The length of the CDR3 is 15 residues. DNA of the CDR3: TGTGCCAGCAGCCCCTTGTCGAGCGTGCAAGAGACCCAGTACTTC. Translated: CASSPLSSVQETQYF.

Only a few counts were recorded for this clonotype. The genes are TRBV4-3 and TRBJ1-1; D gene unclear. Germline CDR1 and CDR2: LGHNA and YSLEER. The ends were cut back, 0 bases at V and 4 bases at J, with 9 bases in the middle. CDR3 length equals 14 residues. The CDR3 sequence is CASSQDLETTEAFF. Here the CDR3 DNA reads TGCGCCAGCAGCCAAGATTTGGAGACCACTGAAGCTTTCTTT.

The table lists this clonotype with a few counts. J is TRBJ2-7 and V is TRBV27; D is unresolved. The V end was cut by 2 bases, the J end by 2 bases, with 7 bases between. This CDR3 is built from 13 residues. From germline, CDR1 is MNHEY and CDR2 SMNVEV (reference sequence). The CDR3 loop reads CASSLRPAYEQYF. CDR3 in DNA: TGTGCCAGCAGTTTAAGGCCAGCCTACGAGCAGTACTTC.